This paragraph reports one TCR beta chain. There is no known antigen for this receptor. No quality values exist for individual bases; no much larger clone is one base distant. This record belongs to a study of graft-versus-host responses after intestinal transplantation (dated by TCRdb to the early 2020s). Describing the broader study: The transplants that recipients got were multivisceral, liver-intestinal, or isolated intestinal. All recipients received anti-thymocyte globulin induction followed by maintenance tacrolimus and steroids for roughly 3 years. After intestinal transplantation, graft-versus-host and host-versus-graft alloreactive T cell clones in the graft, circulation and bone marrow were tracked using bulk TCR-beta CDR3 sequencing. Alloreactive clones were identified by sequencing pre-transplant mixed lymphocyte reaction products and comparing these products with unstimulated pre-transplant donor and recipient T cells. A cohort of more than 20 intestinal transplant recipients, including one retransplant, was enrolled, and a few patients lacking pretransplant specimens were excluded. Donor T cell macrochimerism was defined as a peak of at least 4% donor T cells among recipient peripheral blood mononuclear cells. Rather than going through the commercial service, samples from a few later patients were sequenced in-house on an Illumina MiSeq and processed with MiXCR. General study outcomes and caveats: Peak levels of circulating GvH clones were associated with declines in HvG clones early after transplant. Patients with donor T cell macrochimerism had high GvH to HvG T cell clonal ratios in their allografts. GvH clones turned up in recipient bone marrow, with some appearing earlier in ileal mucosa or blood, a pattern consistent with an intestinal mucosal origin. The conclusions were limited by the relatively low number and heterogeneity of the intestinal transplant patients.

The time point tag for this specimen amounts to: cells obtained before transplantation from donor or recipient. CD3+CD4+ and CD3+CD8+ populations were FACS-sorted from unstimulated pre-transplant donor and recipient cells taken from spleen or lymph nodes. Preparation of the library involved the immunoSEQ multiplex PCR assay. For most patients, genomic DNA was isolated using the Qiagen DNeasy Blood and Tissue Kit and was shipped frozen to Adaptive Biotechnologies for TCR sequencing. Adaptive Biotechnologies carried out high-throughput TCR-beta CDR3 sequencing of genomic DNA for most patients. The paper's processing steps were these. TCR sequencing data were retrieved from Adaptive's ImmunoSEQ software for 18 patients, whereas three other patients were processed with MiXCR and VDJtools. CD4 versus CD8 sorting errors were corrected by removing sequences found in both subsets at a frequency ratio below 5:1. CDR3 nucleotide sequences shared between donor and recipient were removed because their origin could not be assigned. To count as alloreactive, a clone needed at least 2-fold expansion over unstimulated cells and a minimum CFSE-low frequency of 0.002% (template counts) or 0.001% (read counts). Clones were considered mappable if detected in sequenced pre-transplant spleen, lymph node, or MLR CFSE-low populations of the donor or recipient. The cumulative frequency of alloreactive clones was calculated as a percentage of all sequences, weighted by copy number. TCRdb holds this immuneACCESS table with in-frame rearrangements only. Some clones are missing; in checked studies, unresolved V genes explain under half, and the rest has no known cause. D and trimming were read from the DNA, whereas the V and J calls and clone size are those reported in that table. The sample table holds about 120,000 clones, of which around nine tenths were seen once. 0.23% of the sample is taken by the ten largest.

The germline V gene yields SGHTA for CDR1 and FQGNSA for CDR2. Including the terminal cysteine and phenylalanine, the CDR3 comprises 14 residues. Of the read, only the CDR3 DNA is kept; its 42 bases are in frame from base 1. V loses 1 base of germline sequence and J loses 1 base, and the interval between the two ends is 7 bases. This TCR was recovered from a human donor who was the organ donor for an intestinal transplant. Sequences were derived from unstimulated CD4+ T cells sorted from spleen or lymph node cells, sampled before transplant. The rearrangement combines TRBV7-2 with TRBJ1-2; no D gene can be assigned with confidence. The CDR3 here reads CASSLGGINYGYTF. DNA sequence: TGTGCCAGCAGCTTAGGCGGCATTAACTATGGCTACACCTTC.